These T cell receptor beta chains were read from a single sample in a study of blood T cell repertoires in COVID-19. Here immunoSEQ multiplex PCR was the method, and the copy in TCRdb shows in-frame clones only, minus some. The sample shows approximately 240,000 clones, more than 65% of them seen only once. The sample was peripheral blood. Receptor source: a woman aged 55-69 years with acute or convalescent COVID-19. Each CDR3 is given with its conserved first and last residue. D genes are given only for firm matches. Clone size is not always given. Where it is, it says once, few, many or a class for expanded clones.

-	TRBV4-2	TRBJ1-6	-	TGTGCCAGCAGCCAAGATGCGGCGGTGGGTTCACCCCTCCACTTT	CASSQDAAVGSPLHF
-	TRBV3-1/TRBV3-2	TRBJ1-2	-	TGTGCCAGCAGCCAAAGCGGTGGCGGCTACACCTTC	CASSQSGGGYTF
few	TRBV12-5	TRBJ2-7	-	TGTGCTAGTGGTAATTATTTCCCCCGCGAGCAGTACTTC	CASGNYFPREQYF
-	TRBV19	TRBJ2-1	-	TGTGCCACCTCGACAAGTGAAAGCTCCTACAATGAGCAGTTCTTC	CATSTSESSYNEQFF
-	TRBV10-3	TRBJ1-1	-	TGTGCCTCCACAACGGGGGACACTGAAGCTTTCTTT	CASTTGDTEAFF
few	TRBV30	TRBJ2-3	-	TGTGCCTGGAGCCGAGCCACAGGGCGCGGAGATACGCAGTATTTT	CAWSRATGRGDTQYF
-	TRBV6-4	TRBJ1-6	-	TGTGCCAGCAGTCGGGACAACCATTCACCCCTCCACTTT	CASSRDNHSPLHF
-	TRBV10-1	TRBJ2-4	TRBD2	TGCGCCAGGGGGGAGAGACTAGCCGACCAAGCCAAAAACATTCAGTACTTC	CARGERLADQAKNIQYF
-	TRBV30	TRBJ1-2	-	TGTGCCTGGCTTACAGCTTGGGCAGATGGCTACACCTTC	CAWLTAWADGYTF
few	TRBV18	TRBJ1-1	-	TGTGCCAGCTCACCACCGGAGTCGATTCTGGAAGCTTTCTTT	CASSPPESILEAFF
-	TRBV5-1	TRBJ1-5	-	TGCGCCAGCTCCCCTGGGGGGTTGGGCAATCAGCCCCAGCATTTT	CASSPGGLGNQPQHF
-	TRBV10-3	TRBJ2-1	-	TGTGCCATCAGTGCGGAGCTTTACAATGAGCAGTTCTTC	CAISAELYNEQFF